This record looks at one TCR beta chain sequence and its context. Antigen: not known. UMI-labeled 5' RACE TRB cDNA libraries were prepared from the cells. Each CDR3 protein gets one entry in TCRdb, which reprocessed the 5' RACE reads and gives no DNA. The listing contains under 75,000 distinct CDR3 sequences. The data were obtained in a study of CXCR3-negative and CXCR3-positive naive CD8 T cells. Study-wide results and limits: A higher hydrophobicity marked the TRB CDR3s of CXCR3-positive naive cells versus CXCR3-negative naive cells. Naive CXCR3-negative and CXCR3-positive cells had similar TRBV-TRBJ usage; memory differed. Memory CD8+ cells had much lower diversity, and both naive subsets had comparably high diversity.

The CDR3 runs to 15 residues. Germline V gene data show CDR1 as ENHRY and CDR2 as SYGVKD. The rearrangement joins TRBV10-3 to TRBJ2-7; the D call of TRBD1 rests on TCRdb alone, since no DNA is present to check it. The source of this sequence is a human donor in good health. Some clones in this sample may be carry-over from other donors' samples. Sample: naive CXCR3+ CD8+ T cells from blood. Noted subset: CD45RO-CCR7+CD27+CD95- naive CD8+ T cells expressing CXCR3 (TNR3+). The CDR3 reads CAISKLYPEPLEQYF.